Each of the 19 T cell receptor beta chains below was sequenced from the same sample in a study of cytomegalovirus exposure and HLA in healthy donors. With 60 Vbeta and 13 Jbeta primers, the PCR was carried out. The table came from immunoSEQ multiplex PCR; TCRdb's copy has only in-frame clones and leaves some out. Counted here are about 76,000 clones, approximately 80% occurring once; the ten biggest clones make up 7.5% to 10%. Sequenced: PBMCs. These receptor sequences come from a woman between 40 and 50 years old in good health and CMV-seropositive.

The V and J genes are TRBV11-2 and TRBJ2-4, with TRBD2 identical over 8 bases. V dropped 1 base and J dropped 6; count of bases not matched to a gene: 14. Germline values: CDR1 SGHAT, CDR2 FQNNGV. This CDR3 contains 18 residues. The CDR3 bases are TGTGCCAGCAGCTTAGGGGGGGCGGGGGGCCATTCTCTAAACATTCAGTACTTC. Protein sequence: CASSLGGAGGHSLNIQYF. Drawing the rest from reference TRBV11-2 and TRBJ2-4, the complete variable domain is EAGVAQSPRYKIIEKRQSVAFWCNPISGHATLYWYQQILGQGPKLLIQFQNNGVVDDSQLPKDRFSAERLKGVDSTLKIQPAKLEDSAVYLCASSLGGAGGHSLNIQYFGAGTRLSVL.

J is TRBJ1-1 and V is TRBV12-2; TRBD1 is taken as the D call from the table, unchecked against the DNA. TRBV12-2 is noted as a pseudogene. CDR3 length: 17 residues. The chain's CDR3 is CASRLPTGAKEVTEAFF. DNA for the CDR3: TGTGCAAGTCGCTTACCGACAGGGGCGAAAGAGGTCACTGAAGCTTTCTTT.

The CDR3 coding sequence is TGTGCCAGCAGCCAACTTACGAGGACAGGGAGCAATCAGCCCCAGCATTTT. Translated: CASSQLTRTGSNQPQHF. The chain uses TRBV7-7 and TRBJ1-5, with 8 bases matching TRBD1. Germline V gene lookup returns CDR1 SSHAT and CDR2 FNYEAQ (reference sequence). J was trimmed by 1 base and V by 5 bases; bases with no gene match: 10. The CDR3 is 17 amino acids. The complete variable domain, with remaining parts taken from reference TRBV7-7 and TRBJ1-5, reads GAGVSQSPRYKVTKRGQDVTLRCDPISSHATLYWYQQALGQGPEFLTYFNYEAQPDKSGLPSDRFSAERPEGSISTLTIQRTEQRDSAMYRCASSQLTRTGSNQPQHFGDGTRLSIL.

This chain joins TRBV27 and TRBJ2-7; a possible D gene is TRBD2 (5 bases). This CDR3 has 13 amino acids. V shed 8 bases and J shed 3 bases, with 14 bases lying between them. Looked up from germline, CDR1 is MNHEY and CDR2 is SMNVEV (reference sequence). The CDR3 region has the DNA TGTGCCAGCGCTCCCGGGAACCTCTACGAGCAGTACTTC. It yields the protein CASAPGNLYEQYF.

The chain joins TRBV4-1 to TRBJ1-6, with 7 bases identical to TRBD1. This CDR3 comprises 17 residues. V shed 3 bases and J 1 base; nucleotides not matched to a gene: 6. Germline assignment: CDR1 MGHRA and CDR2 YSYEKL. In DNA form, the CDR3 reads TGCGCCAGCAGCCACGAAACAGGGGAGTCCTATAATTCACCCCTCCACTTT. It encodes CASSHETGESYNSPLHF.

The chain links TRBV5-1 to TRBJ1-1; a weak D match, TRBD1 (6 bases). This CDR3 has 14 residues. Trimming shortened V by 3 bases and J by 4 bases, and 13 bases separated the two germline ends. From germline, CDR1 is SGHRS and CDR2 YFSETQ. The CDR3 loop is CASSSQGRGTEAFF. The CDR3 nucleotides read TGCGCCAGCAGCTCACAGGGCCGGGGCACTGAAGCTTTCTTT.

The J gene is TRBJ2-7, the V gene TRBV19; D call uncertain. V lost 8 bases and J 6 bases, leaving 14 bases between the germline ends. Germline V lookup: CDR1 LNHDA, CDR2 SQIVND (reference sequence). The length of the CDR3 is 12 residues. As DNA, the CDR3 is TGTGCCAGTCGTTATCTAGGCGGCGAGCAGTACTTC. It is translated as CASRYLGGEQYF. The whole variable domain, remainder taken from reference TRBV19 and TRBJ2-7, is DGGITQSPKYLFRKEGQNVTLSCEQNLNHDAMYWYRQDPGQGLRLIYYSQIVNDFQKGDIAEGYSVSREKKESFPLTVTSAQKNPTAFYLCASRYLGGEQYFGPGTRLTVT.

Only a few counts were recorded for this clone. The CDR3 loop reads CASSPPVTGANEQFF. The CDR3 bases are TGTGCCAGCTCACCACCCGTGACAGGGGCGAATGAGCAGTTCTTC. V and J are TRBV18 and TRBJ2-1, with 8 bases identical to TRBD1. The junction had 5 bases not matched to a gene; V was cut back by 0 bases and J by 7 bases. Germline V gives CDR1 KGHSH, CDR2 LQKENI. The CDR3 totals 15 residues.

The CDR3 spells CASSDTGTAGDQYF. Written as DNA, the CDR3 is TGTGCCAGCAGCGACACCGGGACCGCGGGGGATCAGTACTTC. The chain has TRBV9 and TRBJ2-4; TRBD2 matches at 7 bases. Trimming at V came to 3 bases and at J to 12 bases, leaving 12 bases not matched to a gene. The germline gives CDR1 SGDLS, CDR2 YYNGEE. CDR3 length: 14 residues.

The chain joins TRBV7-2 to TRBJ2-1, with 8 positions matching TRBD2. The CDR3 sequence is 15 residues long. Per the germline V gene, CDR1 is SGHTA and CDR2 is FQGNSA. The V gene end was trimmed by 2 bases and the J gene end by 6 bases; junction bases not matched to a gene: 6. CDR3 residues: CASSLRTSPFNEQFF. CDR3 sequence (DNA): TGTGCCAGCAGCTTAAGGACTAGCCCCTTCAATGAGCAGTTCTTC. The variable domain in full, completed from reference TRBV7-2 and TRBJ2-1, reads GAGVSQSPSNKVTEKGKDVELRCDPISGHTALYWYRQSLGQGLEFLIYFQGNSAPDKSGLPSDRFSAERTGGSVSTLTIQRTQQEDSAVYLCASSLRTSPFNEQFFGPGTRLTVL.

This rearrangement joins TRBV4-2 to TRBJ1-1; D gene uncertain. V shed 1 base and J shed 8 bases, with 11 bases lying between them. CDR3 length: 13 amino acids. Germline CDR1 and CDR2: LGHNA and YNFKEQ. This CDR3 is CASSQVISTEAFF. As DNA, the CDR3 is TGTGCCAGCAGCCAAGTAATTAGTACCGAAGCTTTCTTT.

DNA of the CDR3: TGCGCCAGCAGCTTTCGACAGGGTGAGACCCAGTACTTC. Encoded protein: CASSFRQGETQYF. The V gene is TRBV5-1, the J gene TRBJ2-5; 7 positions agree with TRBD1. The CDR3 contains 13 residues. V trimming: 2 bases; J trimming: 5 bases; junction bases outside the gene matches: 3. The germline V gene has CDR1 SGHRS and CDR2 YFSETQ.

The rearrangement joins TRBV6-5 to TRBJ1-5; TRBD1 is a possible D gene (6 bases). V lost 5 bases and J 5 bases, leaving 13 bases between the germline ends. The germline gives CDR1 MNHEY, CDR2 SVGAGI. This CDR3 is built from 14 residues. Here the CDR3 reads CASSEGGGDQPQHF. The CDR3 DNA is TGTGCCAGCAGTGAAGGGGGTGGGGATCAGCCCCAGCATTTT.

This clone showed up just once. V gene TRBV6-5 combines with J gene TRBJ1-5; a possible D gene is TRBD1 (5 bases). There are 12 residues in the CDR3. V dropped 11 bases and J dropped 6 bases, with 14 bases sitting between them. The V gene's germline CDR1 is MNHEY and CDR2 SVGAGI. The CDR3 protein is CAVGWGGQPQHF. In DNA form, the CDR3 reads TGTGCCGTGGGTTGGGGGGGTCAGCCCCAGCATTTT.

The chain carries TRBV11-3 and TRBJ2-1, with TRBD2 matching 10 bases. Germline V gives CDR1 SGHNT, CDR2 YENEEA. The trim removed 5 bases at V and 8 bases at J, leaving 15 bases unmatched. The CDR3 consists of 17 residues. CDR3 DNA: TGTGCCAGCAGCCTTAGCGGCAGCGGGGGGGCGGTTCATGAGCAGTTCTTC. This encodes CASSLSGSGGAVHEQFF.

This clone showed up just once. The chain carries TRBV28 and TRBJ1-3; 7 bases align to TRBD1. V lost 4 bases to trimming and J lost 4 bases; unmatched junction nucleotides: 10. Germline assignment: CDR1 MDHEN and CDR2 SYDVKM. The CDR3 is 16 residues long. DNA for the CDR3: TGTGCCAGCAGTTCCTACAGGGGTTTGTTAGGAAACACCATATATTTT. Translated: CASSSYRGLLGNTIYF.

The DNA for the CDR3 is TGCGCCAGCAGGAAGCCACGACAGGGTATGGACTATGGCTACACCTTC. It translates to CASRKPRQGMDYGYTF. V gene TRBV10-1 combines with J gene TRBJ1-2; 7 bases are a match to TRBD1. CDR3 length: 16 residues. In germline, CDR1 is WNHNN, CDR2 SYGVQD (reference sequence). With V trimmed by 6 bases and J by 3 bases, 13 bases remained unmatched.

V gene TRBV21-1 combines with J gene TRBJ2-5; the table names TRBD1, a call not compared with the DNA. TRBV21-1 is labeled a pseudogene. The CDR3 runs to 13 residues. The DNA for the CDR3 is TGTGCCAGCAGCTCGGACAGCCAAGAGACCCAGTACTTC. Residues: CASSSDSQETQYF.

The chain carries TRBV6-5 and TRBJ1-4; D possibly corresponds to TRBD1 (6 bases). The germline V gene encodes CDR1 MNHEY and CDR2 SVGAGI. This CDR3 comprises 15 residues. Trimming cost V 5 bases and J 7 bases, with 17 bases left between them. This CDR3 reads CASSPRGGGLEKLFF. CDR3 bases: TGTGCCAGCAGTCCCCGGGGAGGGGGGCTTGAAAAACTGTTTTTT.